Below, 28 T cell receptor beta chains from the same sample are listed, as sequenced in a study of shared clonotypes between healthy human individuals. Sequencing used immunoSEQ multiplex PCR; TCRdb keeps in-frame clones, though not all of them. The repertoire has under 2.5 million clones, around 93% of them found once; the top ten carry 0.37%. What was sequenced was naive CD4+ T cells from PBMCs. Indicated subset: CD45RA+ positively selected. The source of these receptors is a man between 18 and 29 years old in good health. Some clones in this sample may be carry-over from other donors' samples.

The J gene is TRBJ1-5, the V gene TRBV15; TRBD1 matches at 9 bases. Germline CDR1 is LNHNV and CDR2 is YYDKDF (reference sequence). The CDR3 spans 17 residues. V gave up 0 bases and J gave up 6 bases; unmatched junction bases: 9. Written as DNA, the CDR3 is TGTGCCACCAGCAGAGATCCCGGGACAGGGAGGAGTCAGCCCCAGCATTTT. It yields the protein CATSRDPGTGRSQPQHF.

The V and J genes are TRBV2 and TRBJ2-5; D is ambiguous. V was pared by 5 bases and J by 0 bases, with 10 bases between. Germline loops: CDR1 SNHLY, CDR2 FYNNEI. This CDR3 has 14 amino acids. The CDR3 loop reads CASSTTRDQETQYF. CDR3 bases: TGTGCCAGCAGTACAACCCGGGACCAAGAGACCCAGTACTTC.

The V call is TRBV28, the J call TRBJ2-1; a weak D match, TRBD2 (6 bases). Germline assignment: CDR1 MDHEN and CDR2 SYDVKM. This CDR3 spans 14 amino acids. V dropped 0 bases and J dropped 4 bases, with 7 bases sitting between them. Here the CDR3 reads CASSLWGGYNEQFF. CDR3 nucleotide sequence: TGTGCCAGCAGTTTATGGGGGGGATACAATGAGCAGTTCTTC.

This clone was recorded once. V gene TRBV7-9 combines with J gene TRBJ1-1; possible D gene TRBD1, 5 bases. Germline V CDR1 and CDR2: SEHNR, FQNEAQ (reference sequence). V lost 4 bases and J lost 3, with 9 bases in between. The length of the CDR3 is 13 residues. CDR3 sequence (DNA): TGTGCCAGCAGCTCGGAGGGGTACACTGAAGCTTTCTTT. Residues: CASSSEGYTEAFF.

The chain uses TRBV7-9 and TRBJ2-5; 11 bases are shared with TRBD2. Trimming at V came to 5 bases and at J to 1 base, leaving 6 bases not matched to a gene. This CDR3 spans 16 amino acids. CDR1 is SEHNR, CDR2 FQNEAQ, per germline (reference sequence). The chain's CDR3 is CASSLIAGGPQETQYF. CDR3 coding DNA: TGTGCCAGCAGCCTTATAGCGGGAGGGCCCCAAGAGACCCAGTACTTC.

The V call is TRBV7-3, the J call TRBJ2-3; unclear D gene. This CDR3 spans 14 amino acids. V lost 4 bases and J lost 9, with 17 bases in between. Germline CDR1 and CDR2: SGHTA and FQGTGA. CDR3 nucleotides: TGTGCCAGCAGCTCCCCCCCAATGGTCACGACGCAGTATTTT. It specifies CASSSPPMVTTQYF.

V gene TRBV27 combines with J gene TRBJ2-7; 9 bases align to TRBD1. Germline V gives CDR1 MNHEY, CDR2 SMNVEV (reference sequence). This CDR3 region has 13 residues. Germline trimming cut 6 bases from V and 5 bases from J; bases unmatched to any gene: 5. The CDR3 DNA reads as TGTGCCAGCAGCAGACAGGGGGATAACGAGCAGTACTTC. Encoded protein: CASSRQGDNEQYF.

The J gene is TRBJ1-1, the V gene TRBV27, with D maybe TRBD1 (5 bases). V lost 0 bases and J 7 bases, leaving 15 bases between the germline ends. This CDR3 comprises 15 residues. Germline V gene lookup returns CDR1 MNHEY and CDR2 SMNVEV (reference sequence). The CDR3 region has the DNA TGTGCCAGCAGTTTATCTCTAGGGCGGGGGGGTGAAGCTTTCTTT. This codes for CASSLSLGRGGEAFF.

The rearrangement uses TRBV27 and TRBJ1-1; no firm D call. CDR1 MNHEY and CDR2 SMNVEV come from the germline V gene (reference sequence). CDR3 length equals 15 residues. The ends were cut back, 5 bases at V and 0 bases at J, with 13 bases in the middle. The CDR3 DNA reads as TGTGCCAGCAGTACACCCCGGGAGCTGAACACTGAAGCTTTCTTT. Its protein product is CASSTPRELNTEAFF.

The rearrangement joins TRBV28 to TRBJ2-1, with 9 bases lining up with TRBD1. The V gene end was trimmed by 6 bases and the J gene end by 7 bases; junction bases not matched to a gene: 10. The germline V gene encodes CDR1 MDHEN and CDR2 SYDVKM. This CDR3 is 15 amino acids long. As DNA, the CDR3 is TGTGCCAGCAGACACCCCGGGACAGGGTCTAATGAGCAGTTCTTC. This encodes CASRHPGTGSNEQFF.

This chain joins TRBV6-1 and TRBJ2-1, with TRBD2 matching 8 bases. CDR3 length: 17 amino acids. V gave up 0 bases and J gave up 1 base; unmatched junction bases: 5. CDR1 and CDR2 from the germline V gene are MNHNS and SASEGT. CDR3 in DNA: TGTGCCAGCAGTGAAGCATGGGTAGCGGGATCCTACAATGAGCAGTTCTTC. Residues: CASSEAWVAGSYNEQFF.

V gene TRBV6-4 combines with J gene TRBJ1-2, with D tentatively TRBD1 (5 bases). Trimming cost V 2 bases and J 8 bases, with 9 bases left between them. Germline V gene lookup returns CDR1 MRHNA and CDR2 SNTAGT. This CDR3 region has 12 residues. The chain's CDR3 is CASSDGQGGYTF. CDR3 DNA sequence: TGTGCCAGCAGTGACGGTCAGGGAGGCTACACCTTC.

The chain employs TRBV28 and TRBJ2-3; 10 bases align to TRBD1. The CDR3 has 16 residues. V was clipped by 2 bases and J by 4 bases; unmatched bases: 6. Germline V gene lookup returns CDR1 MDHEN and CDR2 SYDVKM. CDR3 protein: CASSLVGDRGADTQYF. CDR3 bases: TGTGCCAGCAGTTTAGTGGGGGACAGGGGCGCAGATACGCAGTATTTT.

This clone showed up just once. The chain recombines TRBV5-8 with TRBJ2-7; possibly TRBD1 for D (6 bases). CDR1 SGHTS and CDR2 YDEGEE come from the germline V gene. V was clipped by 1 base and J by 6 bases, with 14 bases between them. The CDR3 loop spans 14 amino acids. Here the CDR3 reads CASSLYRVGREQYF. The CDR3 coding sequence is TGTGCCAGCAGCTTGTACAGGGTCGGACGCGAGCAGTACTTC.

The J gene is TRBJ2-2, the V gene TRBV7-2; 8 bases are a match to TRBD2. Germline values: CDR1 SGHTA, CDR2 FQGNSA. The CDR3 runs to 15 residues. With V trimmed by 2 bases and J by 6 bases, 5 bases remained unmatched. The CDR3 coding sequence is TGTGCCAGCAGCTTAATAGCTAGCGGGCCCGGGGAGCTGTTTTTT. Protein sequence: CASSLIASGPGELFF.

V usage is TRBV18 and J usage is TRBJ2-4, with 10 positions matching TRBD2. The CDR3 is 17 amino acids. J gave up 3 bases and V 6 bases, and 11 bases lay outside the gene matches. Germline V gene lookup returns CDR1 KGHSH and CDR2 LQKENI. CDR3 DNA sequence: TGTGCCAGCTCGTCTCCGGGACTAGCGTCTGTCAAAAACATTCAGTACTTC. Its translation: CASSSPGLASVKNIQYF. Combining the CDR3 with reference TRBV18 and TRBJ2-4 gives the whole variable domain NAGVMQNPRHLVRRRGQEARLRCSPMKGHSHVYWYRQLPEEGLKFMVYLQKENIIDESGMPKERFSAEFPKEGPSILRIQQVVRGDSAAYFCASSSPGLASVKNIQYFGAGTRLSVL.

The V call is TRBV5-6, the J call TRBJ2-2, with 9 bases aligning to TRBD2. After removal of 3 bases from V and 2 bases from J, the junction contained 14 bases not matched to a gene. Germline V gene sequence: CDR1 SGHDT, CDR2 YYEEEE. The CDR3 is 19 amino acids. For the CDR3, the DNA is TGTGCCAGCAGCTGGGCCGGGACTAGCCCATACTCAAACACCGGGGAGCTGTTTTTT. Its protein product is CASSWAGTSPYSNTGELFF.

Worth noting for this clone: The same CDR3 is also encoded by other DNA sequences in this sample. The chain combines TRBV2 with TRBJ2-7, with TRBD1 matching over 9 bases. This CDR3 region has 14 residues. Germline V CDR1 and CDR2: SNHLY, FYNNEI. Trimming at V came to 3 bases and at J to 2 bases, leaving 2 bases not matched to a gene. The CDR3 region has the DNA TGTGCCAGCAGTGAGGGGACAGGGCCCTACGAGCAGTACTTC. Translation gives CASSEGTGPYEQYF.

The chain is built from TRBV5-4 and TRBJ1-1; TRBD1 aligns across 7 bases. The CDR3 is 17 residues long. J gave up 6 bases and V 0 bases, and 14 bases lay outside the gene matches. Germline assignment: CDR1 SGHNT and CDR2 YYREEE (reference sequence). CDR3 nucleotide sequence: TGTGCCAGCAGCTTGGTGGTATCAGCACAGGGGTTCTCTGAAGCTTTCTTT. It is translated as CASSLVVSAQGFSEAFF.

Here the CDR3 reads CASSLEVSEAFF. The CDR3 DNA reads as TGTGCCAGCAGTTTGGAGGTTTCTGAAGCTTTCTTT. The V gene is TRBV28, the J gene TRBJ1-1; D gene uncertain. The CDR3 has 12 residues. Trimming took off 3 bases at V and 6 bases at J, with 8 bases between the two ends. Germline CDR1 is MDHEN and CDR2 is SYDVKM.

This clone was detected only once. This chain joins TRBV6-1 and TRBJ2-2; D perhaps matches TRBD1 (5 bases). The germline V gene has CDR1 MNHNS and CDR2 SASEGT. Trimming took 3 bases from V and 3 from J, leaving 8 bases between them. CDR3 length: 14 residues. CDR3 in DNA: TGTGCCAGCAGTGATCAGGGTTACACCGGGGAGCTGTTTTTT. This encodes CASSDQGYTGELFF.

The rearrangement links TRBV18 to TRBJ2-3, with a possible D match to TRBD2 (7 bases). Trimming cost V 3 bases and J 0 bases, with 19 bases left between them. The germline CDR1 and CDR2 sequences are KGHSH and LQKENI. This CDR3 has 18 residues. CDR3 loop: CASSPRGLSSGSTDTQYF. CDR3 coding DNA: TGTGCCAGCTCACCCCGGGGGCTCTCTAGCGGTAGCACAGATACGCAGTATTTT.

V usage is TRBV7-3 and J usage is TRBJ2-3, with 11 bases that match TRBD2. The CDR3 has 17 residues. The germline CDR1 and CDR2 sequences are SGHTA and FQGTGA. Losses at the gene ends were 6 bases for V and 0 bases for J; bases not matched to a gene: 8. CDR3 nucleotide sequence: TGTGCCAGCAGTCACGAAAGGACTAGCGGGAGCACAGATACGCAGTATTTT. Translating gives CASSHERTSGSTDTQYF.

The chain links TRBV19 to TRBJ1-3, with no clear D. CDR1 and CDR2 (germline): LNHDA, SQIVND (reference sequence). This CDR3 is built from 16 residues. The ends were cut back, 5 bases at V and 0 bases at J, with 14 bases in the middle. The CDR3 bases are TGTGCCAGTAGTTTGGTGACGGCGATCTCTGGAAACACCATATATTTT. Residues: CASSLVTAISGNTIYF.

Remarks on this clone: Distinct nucleotide sequences in the sample also encode this CDR3. The chain recombines TRBV18 with TRBJ1-1, with TRBD1 as a possible D gene (6 bases). V lost 6 bases, J lost 1 base, and 12 bases lay in between. CDR1 is KGHSH and CDR2 is LQKENI in the germline V gene. The CDR3 consists of 14 residues. CDR3 coding DNA: TGTGCCAGCTCTCCCCAGGGGCGGAACACTGAAGCTTTCTTT. Amino acids: CASSPQGRNTEAFF.

The chain carries TRBV4-3 and TRBJ2-5; D is unresolved. V gave up 0 bases and J gave up 7 bases, with 12 bases separating them. The CDR3 sequence is 14 residues long. The germline V gene has CDR1 LGHNA and CDR2 YSLEER. This chain's CDR3 is CASSQDGPAGTQYF. In DNA, the CDR3 is TGCGCCAGCAGCCAAGATGGTCCGGCAGGGACCCAGTACTTC.

The chain is built from TRBV5-1 and TRBJ1-1; 8 nucleotides line up with TRBD1. Germline-derived CDR1 and CDR2 are SGHRS and YFSETQ. J lost 4 bases, V lost 2 bases, and 4 bases had no gene match. The CDR3 is 14 residues long. CDR3 coding DNA: TGCGCCAGCAGCTTTTTTCAGGGGGCCACTGAAGCTTTCTTT. This translates into CASSFFQGATEAFF.

The V call is TRBV19, the J call TRBJ2-7; possibly TRBD1 or TRBD2 for D (5 bases each). The germline gives CDR1 LNHDA, CDR2 SQIVND (reference sequence). The CDR3 runs to 18 residues. V was clipped by 3 bases and J by 9 bases, with 30 bases between them. In nucleotides, the CDR3 is TGTGCCAGTAGTATGCGGCGGACTTGGACATTAGACTTATTCGGGCAGTACTTC. It translates to CASSMRRTWTLDLFGQYF.